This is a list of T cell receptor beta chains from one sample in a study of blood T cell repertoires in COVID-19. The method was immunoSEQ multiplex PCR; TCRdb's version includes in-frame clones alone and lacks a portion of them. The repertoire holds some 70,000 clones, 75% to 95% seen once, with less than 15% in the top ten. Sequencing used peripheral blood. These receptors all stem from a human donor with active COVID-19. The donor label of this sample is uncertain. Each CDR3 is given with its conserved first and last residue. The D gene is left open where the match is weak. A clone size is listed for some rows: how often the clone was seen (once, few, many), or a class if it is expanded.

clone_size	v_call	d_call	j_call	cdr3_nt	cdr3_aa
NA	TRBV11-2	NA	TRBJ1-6	TGTGCCAGCAGCTTAGCAGGGATGGGTTCACCCCTCCACTTT	CASSLAGMGSPLHF
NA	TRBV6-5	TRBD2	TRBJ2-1	TGTGCCAGCAGGATAGCGGGTCGGAGTAAGCAGTTCTTC	CASRIAGRSKQFF
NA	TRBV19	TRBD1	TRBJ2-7	TGTGCCAGTAGTATAGAGGGGTTTGAGGGGGCGAATCACGAGCAGTACTTC	CASSIEGFEGANHEQYF
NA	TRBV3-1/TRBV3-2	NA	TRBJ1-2	TGTGCCAGCAGCCAAGATGGGGCCCCGAGTAAAGGCTACACCTTC	CASSQDGAPSKGYTF
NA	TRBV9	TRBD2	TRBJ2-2	TGTGCCAGCAGTCTATCCGGGACTAGCGGGAGGGACACCGGGGAGCTGTTTTTT	CASSLSGTSGRDTGELFF
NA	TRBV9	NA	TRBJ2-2	TGTGCCAGCAGCCCCGGACAGTATCCCACCGGGGAGCTGTTTTTT	CASSPGQYPTGELFF
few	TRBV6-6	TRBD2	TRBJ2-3	TGTGCCAGCAGTCGATCGGGTCTAGCGGCAAGCACAGATACGCAGTATTTT	CASSRSGLAASTDTQYF
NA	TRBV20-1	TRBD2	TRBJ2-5	TGCAGTGCTAGTCCGGGACTAGCGGGAGTGGAGACCCAGTACTTC	CSASPGLAGVETQYF
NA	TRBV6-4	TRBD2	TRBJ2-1	TGTGCCAGCAGCCGGGACTATCGAGATGAGCAGTTCTTC	CASSRDYRDEQFF
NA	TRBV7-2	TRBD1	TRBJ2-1	TGTGCCAGCAGCTCCTTACAGGGGTACAATGAGCAGTTCTTC	CASSSLQGYNEQFF
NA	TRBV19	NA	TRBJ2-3	TGTGCCAGTAGTATAGGCCAGGGAAGCACAGATACGCAGTATTTT	CASSIGQGSTDTQYF
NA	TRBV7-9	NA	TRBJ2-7	TGTGCCAGCAGCTCCGCCTACGGGGAGCAGTACTTC	CASSSAYGEQYF
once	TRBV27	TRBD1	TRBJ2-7	TGTGCCAGCAGTCCGACAGGGTTCTCCGAGCAGTACTTC	CASSPTGFSEQYF
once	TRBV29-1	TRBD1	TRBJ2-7	TGCAGCGTTGGGGGACAGGGGGCCGAGCAGTACTTC	CSVGGQGAEQYF
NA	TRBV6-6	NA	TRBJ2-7	TGTGCCAGCAGCCCCCGGGACGAGCAGTACTTC	CASSPRDEQYF
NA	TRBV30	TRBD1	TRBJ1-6	TGTGCCTGGAGTCAGATACAGGGGTCACCCCTCCACTTT	CAWSQIQGSPLHF
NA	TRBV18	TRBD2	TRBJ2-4	TGTGCCAGCTCACCCGAGGGGACTAGCGGAAACATTCAGTACTTC	CASSPEGTSGNIQYF
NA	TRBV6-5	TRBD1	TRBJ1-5	TGTGCCAGCATGAGACAGGGGTATCAGCCCCAGCATTTT	CASMRQGYQPQHF
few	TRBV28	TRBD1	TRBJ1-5	TGTGCCAGCAGTCTTCCGGGACAGGCCTATTATCAGCCCCAGCATTTT	CASSLPGQAYYQPQHF
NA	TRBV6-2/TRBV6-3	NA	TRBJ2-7	TGTGCCAGCAGCGGAGGGGCCCACGAGCAGTACTTC	CASSGGAHEQYF
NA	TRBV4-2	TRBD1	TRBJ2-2	TGTGCCAGCAGCCAAGATCACGGGACAGGGGGATCAGTCGGGGAGCTGTTTTTT	CASSQDHGTGGSVGELFF
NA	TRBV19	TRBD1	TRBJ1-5	TGTGCCAGTAGTAGACAGGGAATGAACAATCAGCCCCAGCATTTT	CASSRQGMNNQPQHF
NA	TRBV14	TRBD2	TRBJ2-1	TGTGCCAGCAGCCAAGGACGGCTGAGCGGGAGCTTGGATGAGCAGTTCTTC	CASSQGRLSGSLDEQFF